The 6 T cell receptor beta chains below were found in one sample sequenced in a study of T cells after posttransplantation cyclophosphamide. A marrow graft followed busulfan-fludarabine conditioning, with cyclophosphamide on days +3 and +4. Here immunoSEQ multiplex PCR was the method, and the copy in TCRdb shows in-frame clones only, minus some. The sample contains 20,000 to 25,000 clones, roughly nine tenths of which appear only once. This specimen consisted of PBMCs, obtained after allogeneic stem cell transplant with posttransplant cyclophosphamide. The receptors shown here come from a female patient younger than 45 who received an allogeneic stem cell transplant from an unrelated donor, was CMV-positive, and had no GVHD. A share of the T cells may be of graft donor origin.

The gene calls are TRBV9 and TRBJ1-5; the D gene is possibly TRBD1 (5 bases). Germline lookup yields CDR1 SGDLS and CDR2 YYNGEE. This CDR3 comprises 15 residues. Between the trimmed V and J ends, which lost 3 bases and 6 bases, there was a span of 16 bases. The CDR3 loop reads CASSAGGGSTQPQHF. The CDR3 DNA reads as TGTGCCAGCAGCGCCGGCGGGGGATCGACTCAGCCCCAGCATTTT.

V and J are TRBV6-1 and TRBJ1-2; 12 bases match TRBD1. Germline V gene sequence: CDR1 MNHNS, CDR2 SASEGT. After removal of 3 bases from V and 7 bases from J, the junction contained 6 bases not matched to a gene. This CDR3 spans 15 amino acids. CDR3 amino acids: CASSDRDRGPSGYTF. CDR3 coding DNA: TGTGCCAGCAGTGACCGGGACAGGGGGCCATCTGGCTACACCTTC.

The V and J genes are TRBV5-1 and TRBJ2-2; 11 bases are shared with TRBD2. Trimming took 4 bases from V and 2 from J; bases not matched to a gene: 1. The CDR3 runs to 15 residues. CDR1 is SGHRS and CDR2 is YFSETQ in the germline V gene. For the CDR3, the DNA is TGCGCCAGCAGCCTAGCGGGGGGAAACACCGGGGAGCTGTTTTTT. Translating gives CASSLAGGNTGELFF.

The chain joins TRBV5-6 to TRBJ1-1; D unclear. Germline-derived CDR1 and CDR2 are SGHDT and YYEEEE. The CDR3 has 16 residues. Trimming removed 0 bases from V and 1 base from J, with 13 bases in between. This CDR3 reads CASSLASGTQNTEAFF. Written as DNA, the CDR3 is TGTGCCAGCAGCTTGGCCTCGGGTACGCAGAACACTGAAGCTTTCTTT.

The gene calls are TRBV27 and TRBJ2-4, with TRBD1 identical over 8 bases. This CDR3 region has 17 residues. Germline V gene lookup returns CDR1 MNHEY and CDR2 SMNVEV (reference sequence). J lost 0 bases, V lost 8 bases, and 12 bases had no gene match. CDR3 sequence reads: CASSPGGRGLAKNIQYF. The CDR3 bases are TGTGCCAGCTCACCCGGCGGCAGGGGGCTAGCCAAAAACATTCAGTACTTC.

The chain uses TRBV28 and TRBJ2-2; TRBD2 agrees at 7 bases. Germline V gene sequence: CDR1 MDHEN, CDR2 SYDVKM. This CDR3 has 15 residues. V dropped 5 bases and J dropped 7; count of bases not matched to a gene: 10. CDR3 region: CASSQPAGSLGELFF. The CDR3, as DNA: TGTGCCAGCAGTCAGCCAGCGGGGTCACTCGGGGAGCTGTTTTTT.